These T cell receptor beta chains were read from a single sample in a study of cytomegalovirus exposure and HLA in healthy donors. TCRdb keeps only in-frame clones here, not all; method: immunoSEQ multiplex PCR. The profile shows about 180,000 clones, 60% to 80% of them singletons. The sequenced sample consisted of PBMCs. The receptor set was obtained from a man in his forties in good health and CMV-seropositive. CDR3s include the opening cysteine and the closing phenylalanine or tryptophan. The D gene is left open where the match is weak. Rows give clone size only sometimes, using once, few, many, or a class for an expanded clone.

clone size,V gene,J gene,D gene,CDR3 protein,CDR3 DNA
NA,TRBV27,TRBJ1-4,NA,CASKPMGLTNEKLFF,TGTGCCAGCAAACCGATGGGACTCACTAATGAAAAACTGTTTTTT
NA,TRBV4-1,TRBJ1-1,NA,CASSHVEGGRGYTEAFF,TGCGCCAGCAGCCACGTAGAGGGGGGGCGAGGTTATACTGAAGCTTTCTTT
few,TRBV19,TRBJ2-7,TRBD2,CASSIPPPTGGSDEQYF,TGTGCCAGTAGTATACCCCCCCCCACGGGAGGGTCAGACGAGCAGTACTTC
few,TRBV7-6,TRBJ2-3,TRBD1,CASSYRGPTDTQYF,TGTGCCAGCAGCTACAGGGGGCCGACAGATACGCAGTATTTT
NA,TRBV6-5,TRBJ2-1,TRBD1,CASSFGQGHYNEQFF,TGTGCCAGCAGCTTCGGACAGGGCCACTACAATGAGCAGTTCTTC
NA,TRBV5-6,TRBJ2-3,NA,CASSVLTGITAPDTQYF,TGTGCCAGCAGCGTGTTAACCGGGATAACAGCCCCAGATACGCAGTATTTT
NA,TRBV19,TRBJ2-3,TRBD2,CASSPRSGGQYF,TGTGCCAGTAGTCCACGTAGCGGGGGGCAGTATTTT
NA,TRBV18,TRBJ1-2,NA,CASWVGTQSPYGYTF,TGTGCCAGCTGGGTCGGGACTCAATCGCCCTATGGCTACACCTTC
NA,TRBV6-6,TRBJ2-3,NA,CASSSPGAYTQYF,TGTGCCAGCAGTTCCCCTGGGGCCTATACGCAGTATTTT
NA,TRBV5-1,TRBJ2-6,NA,CASSGGTASSGANVLTF,TGCGCCAGCAGCGGCGGGACAGCGAGTTCTGGGGCCAACGTCCTGACTTTC
NA,TRBV28,TRBJ1-5,TRBD1,CASRSDRAGNQPQHF,TGTGCCAGCAGATCGGACAGGGCCGGGAATCAGCCCCAGCATTTT
NA,TRBV25-1,TRBJ2-7,NA,CASSERGSYEQYF,TGTGCCAGCAGTGAAAGGGGTAGCTACGAGCAGTACTTC
NA,TRBV28,TRBJ1-1,NA,CASRFQGNTEAFF,TGTGCCAGCAGATTTCAGGGGAACACTGAAGCTTTCTTT
NA,TRBV7-2,TRBJ2-1,TRBD2,CASSFLAGANNEQFF,TGTGCCAGCAGCTTCTTAGCGGGAGCGAACAATGAGCAGTTCTTC
NA,TRBV7-9,TRBJ2-1,TRBD2,CASSLSGLAGVSYNEQFF,TGTGCCAGCAGCTTATCGGGACTAGCGGGAGTTTCCTACAATGAGCAGTTCTTC